This is a list of T cell receptor beta chains from one sample in a study of OX40 agonist ivuxolimab in advanced cancers. This table comes from immunoSEQ multiplex PCR, and its TCRdb copy is limited to in-frame clones, with some not included. The sample consists of under 75,000 clones, around 88% of them appearing once. Sequencing was performed on CD4+ or CD8+ T cells sorted from blood, taken in a trial of the OX40 agonist ivuxolimab. Every receptor here comes from an adult with an advanced solid tumor such as melanoma, head and neck, liver or kidney cancer. Both conserved end residues are part of each CDR3. A D gene is named only where the DNA matches it firmly. Clone size is shown for a subset of rows, as once, few, many or a class of expanded clone.

TRBV21-1	-	-	TRBJ2-1	CASSKVMGRDRGSYEQFF	TGTGCCAGCAGCAAAGTAATGGGGAGAGACAGGGGGTCATATGAGCAGTTCTTC
TRBV6-1	-	medium-sized	TRBJ2-7	CASREAAIHYYEQYF	TGTGCCAGCAGAGAAGCGGCAATCCACTACTACGAGCAGTACTTC
TRBV5-4	TRBD2	-	TRBJ2-1	CASRRWGAGGANEQFF	TGTGCCAGCAGGCGATGGGGGGCGGGAGGGGCGAATGAGCAGTTCTTC
TRBV6-6	-	-	TRBJ2-3	CASSYGDITDTQYF	TGTGCCAGCAGTTACGGGGACATCACAGATACGCAGTATTTT
TRBV10-1	-	-	TRBJ2-3	CASSEKLTGTQYF	TGCGCCAGCAGTGAGAAACTCACAGGCACGCAGTATTTT
TRBV6-5	TRBD1	-	TRBJ2-2	CATRTGTGTGELFF	TGTGCCACCAGGACAGGGACGGGAACCGGGGAGCTGTTTTTT
TRBV28	TRBD2	-	TRBJ2-3	CASSGGGVGTDTQYF	TGTGCCAGCAGCGGGGGAGGGGTGGGCACAGATACGCAGTATTTT
TRBV4-1	TRBD1	-	TRBJ2-3	CASSQDGAYRGDTQYF	TGCGCCAGCAGCCAAGATGGGGCCTACAGGGGAGATACGCAGTATTTT
TRBV25-1	TRBD1	-	TRBJ2-1	CASSSTGTGSNEQFF	TGTGCCAGCAGTTCGACCGGGACAGGGAGCAATGAGCAGTTCTTC
TRBV6-6	-	-	TRBJ1-4	CASRSTDRNNEKLFF	TGTGCCAGCAGATCCACCGACAGAAATAATGAAAAACTGTTTTTT
TRBV30	TRBD2	-	TRBJ2-3	CAWTGLAGPDTQYF	TGTGCCTGGACCGGACTAGCGGGACCAGATACGCAGTATTTT
TRBV6-5	-	-	TRBJ1-1	CASRRLLVATEAFF	TGTGCCAGCAGGCGCCTCTTGGTCGCGACTGAAGCTTTCTTT
TRBV6-1	-	once	TRBJ1-1	CASSEGRGNTEAFF	TGTGCCAGCAGTGAAGGCAGGGGCAACACTGAAGCTTTCTTT
TRBV5-4	-	few	TRBJ1-2	CASSPTQGRGGYTF	TGTGCCAGCAGCCCCACGCAGGGGCGGGGGGGCTACACCTTC
TRBV5-4	TRBD2	-	TRBJ2-1	CASSFTSGRNEQFF	TGTGCCAGCAGCTTTACTAGCGGGAGGAATGAGCAGTTCTTC
TRBV5-5	-	-	TRBJ1-3	CASSRTQGSGNTIYF	TGTGCCAGCAGCCGAACCCAGGGATCTGGAAACACCATATATTTT
TRBV5-4	-	-	TRBJ1-1	CASSLEVADGVF	TGTGCCAGCAGCTTGGAGGTCGCTGACGGAGTTTTT
TRBV10-2	TRBD2	-	TRBJ2-2	CASSPREVGTGELFF	TGCGCCAGCAGTCCTCGGGAGGTCGGGACCGGGGAGCTGTTTTTT
TRBV27	TRBD1	-	TRBJ2-3	CASSFPTGQGADTQYF	TGTGCCAGCAGTTTCCCCACGGGACAGGGGGCAGATACGCAGTATTTT
TRBV12-5	-	-	TRBJ2-3	CASSSSSTDTQYF	TGTGCTAGTAGCAGTTCGAGCACAGATACGCAGTATTTT
TRBV5-6	-	few	TRBJ1-5	CASSLVNSPEPQHF	TGTGCCAGCAGCTTGGTTAACAGCCCAGAGCCCCAGCATTTT
TRBV5-8	TRBD2	-	TRBJ2-3	CASSHATLAGGPGDTQYF	TGTGCCAGCAGCCACGCTACCCTAGCGGGAGGGCCTGGAGATACGCAGTATTTT
TRBV7-3	-	-	TRBJ2-3	CASSPSRLSGDTQYF	TGTGCCAGCAGCCCTAGCAGACTTTCCGGAGATACGCAGTATTTT
TRBV6-6	-	-	TRBJ2-3	CASRETGTDTQYF	TGTGCCAGCAGAGAGACAGGCACAGATACGCAGTATTTT
TRBV2	TRBD1	-	TRBJ1-2	CASSDGTGGLGGYTF	TGTGCCAGCAGTGACGGGACAGGGGGACTCGGGGGCTACACCTTC
TRBV2	-	few	TRBJ1-3	CASSSGLRGNTIYF	TGTGCCAGCAGCTCCGGGCTTAGGGGAAACACCATATATTTT
TRBV21-1	-	-	TRBJ2-3	CASSKGSTDTQYF	TGTGCCAGCAGCAAAGGAAGCACAGATACGCAGTATTTT
TRBV15	-	-	TRBJ2-1	CATSRAHGDEQFF	TGTGCCACCAGCAGAGCGCACGGCGATGAGCAGTTCTTC
TRBV6-1	TRBD1	few	TRBJ2-1	CASSVSLGQGTNEQFF	TGTGCCAGCAGTGTTTCTCTGGGACAGGGAACAAATGAGCAGTTCTTC
TRBV12-5	-	-	TRBJ2-1	CASGLVGTNEQFF	TGTGCTAGTGGTTTGGTGGGAACAAATGAGCAGTTCTTC
TRBV19	TRBD1	-	TRBJ1-1	CASSIKGQGYTEAFF	TGTGCCAGTAGTATTAAAGGACAGGGATACACTGAAGCTTTCTTT
TRBV27	-	once	TRBJ2-3	CASGRTIRDGTDTQYF	TGTGCCAGCGGCCGAACCATCCGGGACGGAACAGATACGCAGTATTTT
TRBV5-1	-	-	TRBJ1-4	CASSLGSTATNEKLFF	TGCGCCAGCAGCTTGGGGTCGACAGCAACTAATGAAAAACTGTTTTTT
TRBV5-1	TRBD2	-	TRBJ2-5	CASSRGLAGAGETQYF	TGCGCCAGCAGCCGGGGACTAGCGGGAGCCGGGGAGACCCAGTACTTC
TRBV18	TRBD1	-	TRBJ2-7	CASSHGTGFYEQYF	TGTGCCAGCTCGCACGGGACAGGGTTCTACGAGCAGTACTTC
TRBV11-2	-	once	TRBJ2-7	CASSFGGLSSYEQYF	TGTGCCAGCAGCTTCGGCGGCTTGAGCTCCTACGAGCAGTACTTC
TRBV29-1	-	-	TRBJ2-1	CSGQGLVRSYNEQFF	TGCAGCGGACAGGGACTAGTTCGCTCCTACAATGAGCAGTTCTTC
TRBV28	-	-	TRBJ1-5	CASRAGAQPQHF	TGTGCCAGCAGGGCAGGGGCTCAGCCCCAGCATTTT
TRBV7-2	-	-	TRBJ1-4	CASSPSLLGTNEKLFF	TGTGCCAGCAGCCCCTCGTTGTTAGGGACTAATGAAAAACTGTTTTTT
TRBV2	TRBD1	-	TRBJ2-1	CASSGDRVSGHEQFF	TGTGCCAGCAGCGGGGACAGGGTCAGTGGCCATGAGCAGTTCTTC
TRBV27	TRBD1	-	TRBJ2-1	CASSSRDRWASSLYNEQFF	TGTGCCAGCAGTTCCCGGGACAGATGGGCGTCTAGCCTCTACAATGAGCAGTTCTTC
TRBV19	TRBD1	-	TRBJ1-1	CASSPWDRGTEAFF	TGTGCCAGTAGTCCTTGGGACAGGGGAACTGAAGCTTTCTTT
TRBV5-8	-	-	TRBJ2-1	CASSLWSIVHNEQFF	TGTGCCAGCAGCTTGTGGAGCATCGTACACAATGAGCAGTTCTTC
TRBV19	TRBD2	-	TRBJ2-3	CASSIGRLARQYF	TGTGCCAGTAGTATTGGCCGACTAGCTAGGCAGTATTTT
TRBV29-1	-	-	TRBJ2-1	CSVRLGGGNYNEQFF	TGCAGCGTTCGCCTAGGGGGAGGAAACTACAATGAGCAGTTCTTC
TRBV30	-	-	TRBJ1-3	CAWSYEETIYF	TGTGCCTGGAGCTACGAGGAAACCATATATTTT
TRBV13	-	-	TRBJ2-7	CASSKRMGGEQYF	TGTGCCAGCAGCAAACGAATGGGGGGCGAGCAGTACTTC
TRBV19	-	-	TRBJ1-2	CASSPLTTESYTF	TGTGCCAGTAGCCCCCTGACTACGGAAAGCTACACCTTC
TRBV6-1	TRBD1	-	TRBJ1-1	CASSGYRGRTEAFF	TGTGCCAGCAGTGGCTACAGGGGGCGGACTGAAGCTTTCTTT
TRBV29-1	-	-	TRBJ2-3	CSVEGLDADTQYF	TGCAGCGTTGAAGGACTCGATGCAGATACGCAGTATTTT